These 8 T cell receptor beta chains were sequenced from one sample in a study of Ad26.COV2.S vaccination and SARS-CoV-2 variants. Sample treatment: roughly 19 received Ad26.COV2.S at low or high dose, single or two shots; roughly 5 received placebo; per-sample allocation not given. Day 63 following the first vaccine or placebo injection was when the samples were taken. Some clones are missing from TCRdb's copy, which holds only in-frame ones; the method was immunoSEQ multiplex PCR. The table records a few hundred thousand clones, around nine tenths of them present only once. The specimen was peripheral blood, collected in a trial of Ad26.COV2.S vaccine versus placebo. Receptors were obtained from a person between 18 and 65 years old who received the Ad26.COV2.S COVID-19 vaccine or a placebo.

The rearrangement joins TRBV30 to TRBJ2-1, with 8 bases aligning to TRBD2. V lost 4 bases to trimming and J lost 6 bases; unmatched junction nucleotides: 11. CDR3 size: 15 residues. Germline V gene lookup returns CDR1 GTSNPN and CDR2 SVGIG (reference sequence). DNA of the CDR3: TGTGCCTGGAAAACTCTAGCGGGTTTCGGCAATGAGCAGTTCTTC. It translates to CAWKTLAGFGNEQFF.

The V call is TRBV14, the J call TRBJ2-3; D is ambiguous. The CDR3 is made up of 13 amino acids. V was shortened by 4 bases and J by 1 base, with 6 bases between the two germline ends. Germline CDR1 reads SGHDN; CDR2 reads FVKESK. Here the CDR3 reads CASSLLGTDTQYF. As DNA, the CDR3 is TGTGCCAGCAGCCTACTCGGCACAGATACGCAGTATTTT.

To note about this clone: The junction differs from germline at one of its ends, possibly a read error. V gene TRBV28 combines with J gene TRBJ1-1; TRBD1 aligns across 7 bases. This CDR3 is built from 16 residues. From germline, CDR1 is MDHEN and CDR2 SYDVKM. CDR3 loop: CASSLGQVIESGLGTF. CDR3 nucleotides: TGTGCCAGCAGTCTCGGACAGGTTATAGAGTCGGGCCTCGGGACCTTT.

The chain couples TRBV5-6 to TRBJ2-7; a possible D gene is TRBD1 (7 bases). The CDR3 spans 12 residues. Germline lookup yields CDR1 SGHDT and CDR2 YYEEEE. Between the trimmed V and J ends, which lost 4 bases and 12 bases, there was a span of 17 bases. The CDR3 DNA sequence: TGTGCCAGCAGCAATGAAGCAGGGGGGTCGTACTTC. Translating it yields CASSNEAGGSYF.

The chain carries TRBV18 and TRBJ2-3; no definite D call. V lost 3 bases and J lost 4, with 5 bases in between. Germline-derived CDR1 and CDR2 are KGHSH and LQKENI. This CDR3 spans 12 amino acids. CDR3 protein: CASSPWSDTQYF. The CDR3, as DNA: TGTGCCAGCTCACCTTGGTCAGATACGCAGTATTTT.

The chain recombines TRBV2 with TRBJ2-5; perhaps TRBD1 as D (6 bases). Germline CDR1 SNHLY, CDR2 FYNNEI. The CDR3 runs 11 residues. Trimming took off 10 bases at V and 7 bases at J, with 13 bases between the two ends. CDR3 in amino acids: CATQGEGTQYF. The CDR3, as DNA: TGTGCCACACAGGGCGAGGGGACCCAGTACTTC.

The chain uses TRBV13 and TRBJ1-3; possible D gene TRBD1, 6 bases. Germline CDR1 and CDR2: PRHDT and FYEKMQ (reference sequence). V was pared by 2 bases and J by 4 bases, with 12 bases between. The CDR3 is made up of 15 amino acids. CDR3 protein: CASSLWGATGNTIYF. CDR3 in DNA: TGTGCCAGCAGCTTATGGGGGGCGACCGGAAACACCATATATTTT.

V usage is TRBV21-1 and J usage is TRBJ2-1; no DNA check was done on the table's D call, TRBD2. TRBV21-1 is marked as a pseudogene. The CDR3 covers 11 residues. CDR3 residues: CASMPSNEQFF. CDR3 nucleotide sequence: TGTGCCAGCATGCCTAGCAATGAGCAGTTCTTC.